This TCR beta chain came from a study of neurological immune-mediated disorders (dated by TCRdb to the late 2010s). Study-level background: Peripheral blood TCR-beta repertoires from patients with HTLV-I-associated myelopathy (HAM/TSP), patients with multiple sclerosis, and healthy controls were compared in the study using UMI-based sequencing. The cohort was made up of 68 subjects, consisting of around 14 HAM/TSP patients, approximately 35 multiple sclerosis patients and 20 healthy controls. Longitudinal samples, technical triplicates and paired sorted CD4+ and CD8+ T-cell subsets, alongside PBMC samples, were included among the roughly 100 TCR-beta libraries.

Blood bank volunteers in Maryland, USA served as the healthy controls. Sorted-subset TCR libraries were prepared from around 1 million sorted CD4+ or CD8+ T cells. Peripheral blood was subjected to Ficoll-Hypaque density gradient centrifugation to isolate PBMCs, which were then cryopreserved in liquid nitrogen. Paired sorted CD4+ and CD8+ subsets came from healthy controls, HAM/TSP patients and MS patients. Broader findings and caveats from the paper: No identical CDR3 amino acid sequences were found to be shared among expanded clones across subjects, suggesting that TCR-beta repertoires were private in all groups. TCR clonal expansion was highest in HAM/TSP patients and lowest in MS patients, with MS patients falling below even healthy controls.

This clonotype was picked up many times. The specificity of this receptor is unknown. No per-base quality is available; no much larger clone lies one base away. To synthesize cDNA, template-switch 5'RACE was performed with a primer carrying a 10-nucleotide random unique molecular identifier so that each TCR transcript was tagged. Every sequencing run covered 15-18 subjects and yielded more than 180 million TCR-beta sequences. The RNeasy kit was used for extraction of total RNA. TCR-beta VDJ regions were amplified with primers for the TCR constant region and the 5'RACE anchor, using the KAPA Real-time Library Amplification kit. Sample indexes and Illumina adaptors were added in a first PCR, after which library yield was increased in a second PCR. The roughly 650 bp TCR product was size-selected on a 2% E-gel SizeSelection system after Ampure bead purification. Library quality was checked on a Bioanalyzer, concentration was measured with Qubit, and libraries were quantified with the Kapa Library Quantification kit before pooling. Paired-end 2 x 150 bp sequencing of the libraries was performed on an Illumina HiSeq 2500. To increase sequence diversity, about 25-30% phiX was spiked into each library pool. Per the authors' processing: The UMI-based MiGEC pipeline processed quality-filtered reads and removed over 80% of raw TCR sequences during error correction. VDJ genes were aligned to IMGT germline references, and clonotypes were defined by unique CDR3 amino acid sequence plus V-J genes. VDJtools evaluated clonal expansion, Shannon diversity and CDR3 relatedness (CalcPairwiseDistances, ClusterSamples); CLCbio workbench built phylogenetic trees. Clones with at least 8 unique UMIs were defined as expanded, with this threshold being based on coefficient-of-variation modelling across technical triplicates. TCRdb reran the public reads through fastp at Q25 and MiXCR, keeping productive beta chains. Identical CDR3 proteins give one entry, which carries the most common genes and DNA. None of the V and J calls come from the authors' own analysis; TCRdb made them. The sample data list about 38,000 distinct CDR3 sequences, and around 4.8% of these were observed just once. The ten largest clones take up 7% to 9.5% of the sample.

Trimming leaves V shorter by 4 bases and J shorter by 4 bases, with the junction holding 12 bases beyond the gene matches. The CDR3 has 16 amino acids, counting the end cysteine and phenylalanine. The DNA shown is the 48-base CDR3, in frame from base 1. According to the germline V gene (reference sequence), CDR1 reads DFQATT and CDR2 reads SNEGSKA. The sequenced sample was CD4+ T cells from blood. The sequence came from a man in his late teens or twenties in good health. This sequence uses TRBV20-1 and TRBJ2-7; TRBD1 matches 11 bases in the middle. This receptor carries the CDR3 CSAIDSRGTGGYEQYF. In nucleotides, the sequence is TGCAGTGCTATAGATAGCCGAGGGACAGGGGGTTACGAGCAGTACTTC.